The following is a T cell receptor beta chain sequence with its context. TCRdb's table, derived via immunoSEQ multiplex PCR, lists solely in-frame clones and lacks some. The sample holds approximately 60,000 clones; approximately 80% are singletons and the top ten take more than 13%. This specimen belongs to a study of blood T cell repertoires in COVID-19. V was cut by 1 base and J by 4 bases, with 7 bases left in between. Germline lookup yields CDR1 GTSNPN and CDR2 SVGIG (reference sequence). CDR3 length: 12 residues. This chain joins TRBV30 and TRBJ1-1; possibly TRBD1 for D (5 bases). The sequence was collected from a man aged 55 to 69 with COVID-19, enrolled during active disease. Source material: peripheral blood. CDR3 bases: TGTGCCTGGAGTGCAGGGATCACTGAAGCTTTCTTT. Translated: CAWSAGITEAFF.